These 16 T cell receptor beta chains originate from one sample sequenced in a study of Ad26.COV2.S vaccination and SARS-CoV-2 variants. Assay used: immunoSEQ multiplex PCR; TCRdb lists only in-frame clones, some missing. Here the sample spans about 480,000 clones, around nine tenths being singletons. Treatment noted: roughly 18 received Ad26.COV2.S at low or high dose, single or two shots; a few received placebo; per-sample allocation not given. It was on day 63 after the first vaccine or placebo injection that samples were taken. Sequenced material: peripheral blood, taken in a trial of Ad26.COV2.S vaccine versus placebo. The receptors were sampled from a person aged 18-65 years who received the Ad26.COV2.S COVID-19 vaccine or a placebo.

The rearrangement links TRBV3-1 (or the pseudogene TRBV3-2) to TRBJ2-7, with a tentative D call TRBD2 (5 bases). Germline assignment: CDR1 LGHDT and CDR2 YNNKEL (reference sequence). The CDR3 sequence is 14 residues long. Trimming shortened V by 1 base and J by 3 bases, and 10 bases separated the two germline ends. Here the CDR3 DNA reads TGTGCCAGCAGCCAAGGGACGGGGAACTACGAGCAGTACTTC. This gives the protein CASSQGTGNYEQYF.

The chain is built from TRBV12-2 and TRBJ2-3; TRBD2, the table's D call, was not compared with the DNA. TRBV12-2 constitutes a pseudogene. This CDR3 is built from 17 residues. DNA of the CDR3: TGTGCAAGTCGCTCACCACCAGCGGGAGGCTCCACAGATACGCAGTATTTT. Residues: CASRSPPAGGSTDTQYF.

Only one count was recorded for this clone. The rearrangement joins TRBV28 to TRBJ1-6; tentative D call: TRBD1 (6 bases). V was shortened by 5 bases and J by 7 bases, with 15 bases between the two germline ends. The CDR3 runs 15 residues. Germline CDR1 and CDR2: MDHEN and SYDVKM. The CDR3 nucleotides are TGTGCCAGCAGTGACGCCACAGGGCCAAATTCACCCCTCCACTTT. It codes for CASSDATGPNSPLHF.

The V and J genes are TRBV4-1 and TRBJ1-2, with a weak D call TRBD1 (6 bases). The length of the CDR3 is 14 residues. Germline CDR1 MGHRA, CDR2 YSYEKL. V was trimmed by 8 bases and J by 6 bases, leaving 19 bases between them. The CDR3 region is CASRLPGARNGYTF. The CDR3 DNA reads TGCGCCAGCCGCCTCCCGGGGGCGAGGAATGGCTACACCTTC.

The chain combines TRBV29-1 with TRBJ2-1; no clear D. The CDR3 contains 13 residues. V was clipped by 6 bases and J by 2 bases, with 11 bases between them. Germline lookup yields CDR1 SQVTM and CDR2 ANQGSEA. For the CDR3, the DNA is TGCAGCGTACCGACACCCGCCTACAATGAGCAGTTCTTC. This codes for CSVPTPAYNEQFF.

The V and J genes are TRBV18 and TRBJ2-1, with 9 bases that match TRBD1. In germline, CDR1 is KGHSH, CDR2 LQKENI. CDR3 size: 18 residues. The V and J ends lost 1 base and 0 bases, in that order; junction bases with no gene match: 7. CDR3 coding DNA: TGTGCCAGCTCACCACTAAGAGGGACAGGGAGCTCCTACAATGAGCAGTTCTTC. Protein: CASSPLRGTGSSYNEQFF. The full variable domain, its missing parts supplied by reference TRBV18 and TRBJ2-1, is NAGVMQNPRHLVRRRGQEARLRCSPMKGHSHVYWYRQLPEEGLKFMVYLQKENIIDESGMPKERFSAEFPKEGPSILRIQQVVRGDSAAYFCASSPLRGTGSSYNEQFFGPGTRLTVL.

The CDR3, as DNA: TGTGCCAGCAGTTCCGGGACAAATCCCCGTGGCTACACCTTC. Amino acid sequence: CASSSGTNPRGYTF. The chain combines TRBV28 with TRBJ1-2; TRBD1 might be the D (6 bases). The CDR3 is 14 residues long. Trimming left V 4 bases short and J 7 bases short, with 16 bases between. The germline V gene encodes CDR1 MDHEN and CDR2 SYDVKM.

The chain is built from TRBV5-4 and TRBJ2-7, with D possibly being TRBD1 or TRBD2 (5 bases each). Germline V gene sequence: CDR1 SGHNT, CDR2 YYREEE (reference sequence). The CDR3 loop spans 14 amino acids. V was shortened by 0 bases and J by 7 bases, with 14 bases between the two germline ends. DNA of the CDR3: TGTGCCAGCAGCTTGGAGGGACCCCGAGGAGAGCAGTACTTC. Its protein product is CASSLEGPRGEQYF.

The rearrangement uses TRBV7-2 and TRBJ1-2, with D hard to call. Trimming removed 5 bases at V and 5 bases at J, with 24 bases between. Germline V CDR1 and CDR2: SGHTA, FQGNSA. CDR3 size: 17 residues. As DNA, the CDR3 is TGTGCCAGCAGCCGCAACCAAAGAATACAGTACAATTATGGCTACACCTTC. Translating it yields CASSRNQRIQYNYGYTF.

The DNA of the CDR3 is TGTGCCAGTAGTCACCCAGGGAACACCGGGGAGCTGTTTTTT. Amino acids: CASSHPGNTGELFF. The V gene is TRBV19, the J gene TRBJ2-2; D unclear. Germline CDR1 LNHDA, CDR2 SQIVND (reference sequence). The V and J ends lost 5 bases and 1 base respectively, with 8 bases between them. This CDR3 is 14 amino acids long.

The gene calls are TRBV30 and TRBJ2-1; TRBD2 aligns across 9 bases. From germline, CDR1 is GTSNPN and CDR2 SVGIG (reference sequence). This CDR3 is built from 16 residues. With 6 bases clipped from V and 0 bases from J, the junction kept 9 bases outside the gene matches. The CDR3, as DNA: TGTGCCTGCCGAGGGGCTAGCGGGGACTCCTACAATGAGCAGTTCTTC. Translated: CACRGASGDSYNEQFF.

The chain employs TRBV29-1 and TRBJ1-2; D remains unclear. CDR1 SQVTM and CDR2 ANQGSEA come from the germline V gene. Trimming took 4 bases from V and 2 from J, leaving 11 bases between them. The CDR3 spans 13 residues. The DNA of the CDR3 is TGCAGCGTTGCAAGGGATAAGAACTATGGCTACACCTTC. Protein product: CSVARDKNYGYTF.

The chain carries TRBV30 and TRBJ1-2, with a possible D match to TRBD1 (5 bases). Looked up from germline, CDR1 is GTSNPN and CDR2 is SVGIG (reference sequence). V was shortened by 0 bases and J by 4 bases, with 18 bases between the two germline ends. CDR3 size: 16 residues. Here the CDR3 reads CAWSVKGRRSGYGYTF. The CDR3 DNA follows: TGTGCCTGGAGTGTAAAGGGGCGGAGGTCTGGCTATGGCTACACCTTC.

With respect to this clone: It is unclear where the CDR3 begins or ends on the DNA, so no DNA is shown, and the CDR3 is as TCRdb lists it. The gene calls are TRBV3-1 (or the pseudogene TRBV3-2) and TRBJ2-2; the table's D call TRBD2 went unverified against the DNA. Including both end residues, the CDR3 is 13 amino acids long. CDR1 is LGHDT, CDR2 YNNKEL, per germline (reference sequence). The CDR3 region is CASSQGVGGGAVF.

The chain carries TRBV10-3 and TRBJ1-1; D is perhaps TRBD1 (5 bases). V lost 0 bases, J lost 2 bases, and 22 bases lay in between. CDR3 length: 19 residues. CDR1 and CDR2 (germline): ENHRY, SYGVKD. CDR3 sequence (DNA): TGTGCCATCAGTGAGTCGTCCGGGGCCTTGGGCGGGCGAAACACTGAAGCTTTCTTT. It translates to CAISESSGALGGRNTEAFF.

Only one count was recorded for this clone. This sequence joins TRBV18 and TRBJ1-2; no definite D call. CDR3 length: 17 amino acids. The V end was cut by 2 bases, the J end by 7 bases, with 23 bases between. CDR1 is KGHSH, CDR2 LQKENI, per germline. The CDR3 reads CASSPLPGGEGDSGYTF. The CDR3, as DNA: TGTGCCAGCTCACCATTGCCCGGAGGCGAGGGAGATAGTGGCTACACCTTC.